Reported below is one T cell receptor beta chain. The data were produced by immunoSEQ multiplex PCR, yet TCRdb's version contains in-frame clones alone and is incomplete. This table has about 200,000 clones, 80% appearing once. The sample originates from a study of blood T cell repertoires in COVID-19. The CDR3 covers 15 residues. Looked up from germline, CDR1 is LGHNA and CDR2 is YNFKEQ. Trimming cost V 5 bases and J 4 bases; bases outside gene matches: 10. Sequencing was carried out using peripheral blood. The V call is TRBV4-2, the J call TRBJ1-1; 7 nucleotides line up with TRBD1. The origin of this receptor is a human donor in a cohort sampled during active COVID-19. The CDR3 nucleotides read TGTGCCAGCAGCTATCGATGGGACAGCGGCACTGAAGCTTTCTTT. It is translated as CASSYRWDSGTEAFF.